This TCR beta chain was sequenced in a study of shared clonotypes between healthy human individuals. Study-wide points: Rarefaction revealed incomplete sorted-subset sequencing despite large depth. Investigators collected only blood, and repertoires in tissues likely differ. Only a few donors were included, so the genetic and exposure-history diversity represented was limited.

This clone was detected only once. Its antigen is unknown. The data were produced by immunoSEQ multiplex PCR, yet TCRdb's version contains in-frame clones alone and is incomplete. This repertoire shows 600,000 or so clones, more than 95% found once; its top ten account for 0.3%. Naive CD8 cells, CD45RO-negative and positively selected for CCR7, excluded terminally differentiated effector memory CD45RA+ cells. Only Caucasian adults living in Nashville, Tennessee served as donors. The source is a man aged 25 to 40 in good health. The specimen sequenced was naive CD8+ T cells sorted from blood.

The CDR3 sequence is CSVDRGMGTDTQYF. CDR3 sequence (DNA): TGCAGCGTTGATCGGGGCATGGGCACAGATACGCAGTATTTT. V gene TRBV29-1 combines with J gene TRBJ2-3, with D perhaps assigned TRBD1 or TRBD2 (5 bases each). The germline V and J ends were trimmed by 3 bases and 1 base, with 11 bases remaining between them. CDR1 and CDR2 (germline): SQVTM, ANQGSEA. The CDR3 covers 14 residues.